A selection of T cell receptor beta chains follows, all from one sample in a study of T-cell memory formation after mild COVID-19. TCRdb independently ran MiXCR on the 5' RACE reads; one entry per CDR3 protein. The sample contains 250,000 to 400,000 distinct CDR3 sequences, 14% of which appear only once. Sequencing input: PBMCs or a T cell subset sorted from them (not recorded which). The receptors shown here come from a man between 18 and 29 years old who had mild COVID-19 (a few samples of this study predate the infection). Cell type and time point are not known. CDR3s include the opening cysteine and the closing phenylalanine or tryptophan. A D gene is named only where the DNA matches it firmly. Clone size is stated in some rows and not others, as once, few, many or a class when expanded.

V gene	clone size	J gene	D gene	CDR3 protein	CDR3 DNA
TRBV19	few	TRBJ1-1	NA	CASSGMEGRRTEAFF	TGTGCCAGTAGTGGGATGGAGGGAAGGCGGACTGAAGCTTTCTTT
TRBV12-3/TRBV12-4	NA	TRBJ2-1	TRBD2	CASSLRASGSADEQFF	TGTGCCAGCAGTTTACGCGCTAGCGGGAGTGCCGATGAGCAGTTCTTC
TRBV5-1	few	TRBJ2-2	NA	CASSLWVRQNTGELFF	TGCGCCAGCAGCTTGTGGGTGAGACAGAACACCGGGGAGCTGTTTTTT
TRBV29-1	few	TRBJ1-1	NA	CSVVPGAGSAEAFF	TGCAGCGTTGTACCAGGGGCGGGCAGCGCTGAAGCTTTCTTT
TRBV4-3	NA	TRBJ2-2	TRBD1	CASSQAGGRGAGELFF	TGCGCCAGCAGCCAAGCAGGGGGCAGGGGAGCCGGGGAGCTGTTTTTT
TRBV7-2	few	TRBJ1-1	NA	CASIQQPGNEAFF	TGTGCCAGCATCCAACAACCAGGGAATGAAGCTTTCTTT
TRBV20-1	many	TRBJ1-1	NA	CSAPATGREAFF	TGCAGTGCTCCTGCGACGGGTCGTGAAGCTTTCTTT
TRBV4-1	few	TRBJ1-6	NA	CASSQEIGVAYNSPLHF	TGCGCCAGCAGCCAAGAGATTGGGGTGGCTTATAATTCACCCCTCCACTTT
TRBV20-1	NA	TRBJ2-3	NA	CSAIRPTSTDTQYF	TGCAGTGCTATTAGACCCACGAGCACAGATACGCAGTATTTT
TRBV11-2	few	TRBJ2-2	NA	CASRPQPGELFF	TGTGCCAGCAGGCCGCAACCCGGGGAGCTGTTTTTT
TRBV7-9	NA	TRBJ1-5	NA	CASSLDSWADDQPQHF	TGTGCCAGCAGCTTAGATTCCTGGGCAGATGATCAGCCCCAGCATTTT
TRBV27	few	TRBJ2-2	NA	CASTARSTGELFF	TGTGCCAGCACCGCTAGGAGCACCGGGGAGCTGTTTTTT
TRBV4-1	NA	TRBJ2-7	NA	CASSQESASYEQYF	TGCGCCAGCAGCCAAGAGTCTGCCTCCTACGAGCAGTACTTC
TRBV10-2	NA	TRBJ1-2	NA	CASSESWGSPGRYTF	TGCGCCAGCAGTGAGTCTTGGGGTTCCCCCGGACGCTACACCTTC
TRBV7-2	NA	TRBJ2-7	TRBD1	CASSSQPGQGSEQYF	TGTGCCAGCAGCTCCCAACCCGGACAGGGTAGCGAGCAGTACTTC
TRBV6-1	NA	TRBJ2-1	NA	CASSGRQASSYNEQFF	TGTGCCAGCAGTGGTCGACAGGCCAGCTCCTACAATGAGCAGTTCTTC
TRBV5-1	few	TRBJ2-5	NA	CASSLYGTKETQYF	TGCGCCAGCAGCTTGTACGGGACGAAAGAGACCCAGTACTTC
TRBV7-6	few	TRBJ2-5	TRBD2	CASSSAGGFGETQYF	TGTGCCAGCAGCTCCGCCGGGGGGTTTGGGGAGACCCAGTACTTC
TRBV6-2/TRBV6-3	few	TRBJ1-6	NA	CASSYPLREASRSYNSPLHF	TGTGCCAGCAGTTACCCTCTCCGGGAAGCCTCACGCTCCTATAATTCACCCCTCCACTTT
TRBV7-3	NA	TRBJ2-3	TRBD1	CASSLTTGGFGDTQYF	TGTGCCAGCAGCCTCACGACAGGGGGCTTTGGAGATACGCAGTATTTT
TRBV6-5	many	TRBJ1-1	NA	CASSYGGGTEAFF	TGTGCCAGCAGTTACGGGGGAGGCACTGAAGCTTTCTTT
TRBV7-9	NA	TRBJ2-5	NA	CASSLALGTQYF	TGTGCCAGCAGCTTAGCGTTGGGGACCCAGTACTTC
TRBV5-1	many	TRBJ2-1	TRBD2	CASSLGGLAVNEQFF	TGCGCCAGCAGCTTGGGAGGACTAGCGGTGAATGAGCAGTTCTTC
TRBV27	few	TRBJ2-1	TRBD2	CASSPVGLAGWEQFF	TGTGCCAGCAGTCCCGTGGGACTAGCGGGGTGGGAGCAGTTCTTC
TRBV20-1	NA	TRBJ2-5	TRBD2	CSARSLAGTQETQYF	TGCAGTGCTAGGAGCCTAGCGGGAACTCAAGAGACCCAGTACTTC
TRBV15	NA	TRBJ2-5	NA	CATSKGPDSVETQYF	TGTGCCACCAGCAAAGGACCGGACAGTGTGGAGACCCAGTACTTC
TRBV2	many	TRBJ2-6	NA	CASSESDAGANVLTF	TGTGCCAGCAGTGAATCGGACGCTGGGGCCAACGTCCTGACTTTC
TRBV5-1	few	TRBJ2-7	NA	CASSLGARGIGEQYF	TGCGCCAGCAGCTTGGGGGCGAGGGGGATAGGCGAGCAGTACTTC
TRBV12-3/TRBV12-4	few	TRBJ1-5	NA	CASSSLGTPNQPQHF	TGTGCCAGCAGCTCTCTGGGGACACCCAATCAGCCCCAGCATTTT
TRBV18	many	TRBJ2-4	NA	CASSPDSNIQYF	TGTGCCAGCTCACCCGACAGCAACATTCAGTACTTC
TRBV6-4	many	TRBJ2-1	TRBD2	CASSDGSGGSYNEQFF	TGTGCCAGCAGTGACGGTAGCGGGGGGTCGTACAATGAGCAGTTCTTC
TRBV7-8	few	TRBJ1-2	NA	CASSLVTHGYTF	TGTGCCAGCAGCTTAGTCACACATGGCTACACCTTC
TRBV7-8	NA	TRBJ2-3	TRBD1	CASNPGGTLTSTDTQYF	TGTGCCAGCAACCCAGGGGGCACACTAACTAGCACAGATACGCAGTATTTT
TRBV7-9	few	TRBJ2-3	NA	CASSLELGGPSTDTQYF	TGTGCCAGCAGCTTAGAGCTAGGAGGGCCTAGCACAGATACGCAGTATTTT
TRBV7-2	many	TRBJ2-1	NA	CASSLGRDNEQFF	TGTGCCAGCAGCTTGGGCAGGGACAATGAGCAGTTCTTC
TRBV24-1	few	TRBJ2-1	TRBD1	CATSDLGDRAYNEQFF	TGTGCCACCAGTGATTTGGGGGACAGGGCCTACAATGAGCAGTTCTTC
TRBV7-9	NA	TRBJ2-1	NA	CASSHRESYNEQFF	TGTGCCAGCAGCCACAGGGAAAGCTACAATGAGCAGTTCTTC
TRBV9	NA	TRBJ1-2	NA	CASSVDHVPNYGYTF	TGTGCCAGCAGCGTAGATCACGTCCCTAACTATGGCTACACCTTC
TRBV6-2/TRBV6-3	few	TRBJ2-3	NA	CASSSNGGSQYF	TGTGCCAGCAGTTCGAACGGCGGGTCGCAGTATTTT
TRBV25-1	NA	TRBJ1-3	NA	CASSGRGNTIYF	TGTGCCAGCAGTGGAAGAGGCAACACCATATATTTT
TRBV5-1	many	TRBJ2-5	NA	CASSLALPVTETQYF	TGCGCCAGCAGCTTGGCGCTCCCAGTAACGGAGACCCAGTACTTC
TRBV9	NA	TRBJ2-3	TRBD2	CASSVGPQRGADTQYF	TGTGCCAGCAGCGTAGGCCCCCAGCGGGGGGCAGATACGCAGTATTTT
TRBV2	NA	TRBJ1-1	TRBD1	CASRTGDTEAFF	TGTGCCAGCAGGACAGGGGACACTGAAGCTTTCTTT
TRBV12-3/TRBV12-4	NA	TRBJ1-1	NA	CASSLYPGTTEAFF	TGTGCCAGCAGTTTATACCCAGGTACCACTGAAGCTTTCTTT
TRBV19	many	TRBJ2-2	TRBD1	CASSIGGGNTGELFF	TGTGCCAGTAGTATAGGAGGGGGCAACACCGGGGAGCTGTTTTTT
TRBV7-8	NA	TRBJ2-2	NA	CASSLVGLKYTGELFF	TGTGCCAGCAGCTTAGTGGGGTTGAAGTACACCGGGGAGCTGTTTTTT
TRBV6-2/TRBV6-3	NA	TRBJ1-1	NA	CASSEQGQKAFF	TGTGCCAGCAGTGAGCAGGGGCAGAAAGCTTTCTTT
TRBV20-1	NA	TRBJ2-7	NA	CSARDGPASYEQYF	TGCAGTGCTAGAGATGGTCCGGCGTCCTACGAGCAGTACTTC
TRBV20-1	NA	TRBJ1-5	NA	CSASGGPTGSNQPQHF	TGCAGTGCTAGTGGGGGCCCGACAGGTAGCAATCAGCCCCAGCATTTT
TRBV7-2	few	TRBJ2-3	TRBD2	CASSGGGFPSTDTQYF	TGTGCCAGCAGCGGCGGGGGGTTCCCTAGCACAGATACGCAGTATTTT
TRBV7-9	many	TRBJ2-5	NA	CASSPPWPPVGTQYF	TGTGCCAGCAGCCCCCCCTGGCCCCCGGTGGGGACCCAGTACTTC
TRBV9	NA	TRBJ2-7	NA	CASSGLGREEQYF	TGTGCCAGCAGCGGGCTCGGGCGGGAAGAGCAGTACTTC
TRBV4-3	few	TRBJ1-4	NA	CASSQEFGGRVKLFF	TGCGCCAGCAGCCAAGAATTTGGGGGTAGGGTAAAACTGTTTTTT
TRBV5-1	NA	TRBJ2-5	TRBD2	CASSRRTSGEETQYF	TGCGCCAGCAGCAGACGGACTAGCGGGGAAGAGACCCAGTACTTC
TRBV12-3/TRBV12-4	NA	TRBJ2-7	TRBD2	CASTPGTTLHEQYF	TGTGCCAGCACCCCCGGGACTACCCTTCACGAGCAGTACTTC
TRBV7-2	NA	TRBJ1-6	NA	CASSLPNASPLHF	TGTGCCAGCAGTCTCCCTAACGCTTCACCCCTCCACTTT
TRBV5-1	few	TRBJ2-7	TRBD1	CASSLAGGLDEQYF	TGCGCCAGCAGCTTGGCAGGGGGCTTGGACGAGCAGTACTTC
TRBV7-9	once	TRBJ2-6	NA	CASSFIQVSGANVLTF	TGTGCCAGCAGCTTCATACAGGTCTCTGGGGCCAACGTCCTGACTTTC
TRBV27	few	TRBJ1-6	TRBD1	CASSIRGQVGSPLHF	TGTGCCAGCAGTATTAGGGGACAGGTTGGGTCACCCCTCCACTTT